A single sample gave rise to the 18 T cell receptor beta chains below, sequenced in a study of brain metastases from non-small cell lung cancer. Clones were read by immunoSEQ multiplex PCR, and TCRdb kept only the in-frame ones, dropping some. The repertoire includes over 450 clones, around 88% of them detected once, and roughly 8.1% sits in the top ten. Sequencing was performed on tumor-adjacent normal tissue. The receptors come from a donor at least 40 years old with non-small cell lung cancer.

The chain has TRBV18 and TRBJ1-1; TRBD1 agrees at 11 bases. Germline V gene data show CDR1 as KGHSH and CDR2 as LQKENI. Losses at the gene ends were 5 bases for V and 10 bases for J; bases not matched to a gene: 9. The CDR3 loop spans 14 amino acids. CDR3 DNA sequence: TGTGCCAGCTCATCCCCGGGACAGGGGGAAATAGCTTTCTTT. Its protein product is CASSSPGQGEIAFF.

This chain uses TRBV12-3 or TRBV12-4 with TRBJ1-6, with 8 bases lining up with TRBD1. The V segment lost 5 bases and the J segment 11 bases; nucleotides outside the gene matches: 2. There are 12 residues in the CDR3. Written as DNA, the CDR3 is TGTGCCAGCAGTCGGACAGGGACACCCCTCCACTTT. Residues: CASSRTGTPLHF.

This chain joins TRBV12-3 or TRBV12-4 and TRBJ1-1; TRBD1 agrees at 7 bases. The CDR3 is 12 amino acids. Trimming removed 3 bases from V and 6 bases from J; junction bases left unmatched: 1. The DNA of the CDR3 is TGTGCCAGCAGTTTCACAGGGGCTGAAGCTTTCTTT. This gives the protein CASSFTGAEAFF.

This chain links TRBV7-2 with TRBJ1-1; D ambiguous. The CDR3 is 14 amino acids. V lost 0 bases, J lost 4 bases, and 9 bases lay in between. Germline V gene data show CDR1 as SGHTA and CDR2 as FQGNSA. CDR3 protein: CASSLAVTGTEAFF. The CDR3 nucleotides read TGTGCCAGCAGCTTAGCGGTGACTGGCACTGAAGCTTTCTTT. Drawing the rest from reference TRBV7-2 and TRBJ1-1, the complete variable domain is GAGVSQSPSNKVTEKGKDVELRCDPISGHTALYWYRQSLGQGLEFLIYFQGNSAPDKSGLPSDRFSAERTGGSVSTLTIQRTQQEDSAVYLCASSLAVTGTEAFFGQGTRLTVV.

This chain uses TRBV27 with TRBJ2-3, with TRBD2 matching over 15 bases. This CDR3 is 19 amino acids long. Germline V gene sequence: CDR1 MNHEY, CDR2 SMNVEV (reference sequence). Unmatched junction bases numbered 10, after V lost 4 bases and J lost 2 bases. The CDR3 here is CASSSPLGLAGGVTDTQYF. For the CDR3, the DNA is TGTGCCAGCAGTTCTCCCCTCGGACTAGCGGGGGGGGTCACAGATACGCAGTATTTT.

A word on this clone: The germline gene is not matched at one end of the junction; a read error may be the cause. The rearrangement uses TRBV24-1 and TRBJ2-3; D is perhaps TRBD1 (6 bases). The CDR3 loop spans 16 amino acids. Germline V gives CDR1 KGHDR, CDR2 SFDVKD. Here the CDR3 DNA reads TGTACCACCAGTGATAGGGGGACCACAGGGACAGATACGCAGTATTTT. It codes for CTTSDRGTTGTDTQYF.

Worth noting for this clone: The sample contains more than one DNA sequence encoding this CDR3. This sequence joins TRBV13 and TRBJ2-7; D is perhaps TRBD2 (6 bases). The CDR3 totals 15 residues. V dropped 6 bases and J dropped 2 bases, with 17 bases sitting between them. The germline CDR1 and CDR2 sequences are PRHDT and FYEKMQ (reference sequence). DNA for the CDR3: TGTGCCAGCAGTCACCGGGACGGGGGAGCCTACGAGCAGTACTTC. Encoded protein: CASSHRDGGAYEQYF.

The gene calls are TRBV6-2 or TRBV6-3 and TRBJ1-6; D is uncertain. The CDR3 has 12 residues. Trimming removed 8 bases from V and 9 bases from J, with 11 bases in between. Germline V lookup: CDR1 MNHEY, CDR2 SVGEGT. Here the CDR3 reads CASGRPGSPLHF. CDR3 DNA: TGTGCCAGCGGCCGGCCAGGTTCACCCCTCCACTTT.

V gene TRBV29-1 combines with J gene TRBJ1-1; the D is unclear. This CDR3 has 10 residues. The V end was cut by 6 bases, the J end by 8 bases, with 10 bases between. Germline V CDR1 and CDR2: SQVTM, ANQGSEA. The CDR3 sequence: CSVRTAEAFF. The CDR3 DNA is TGCAGCGTGCGGACCGCGGAAGCTTTCTTT. Full variable domain (outside the CDR3, taken from reference TRBV29-1 and TRBJ1-1): SAVISQKPSRDICQRGTSLTIQCQVDSQVTMMFWYRQQPGQSLTLIATANQGSEATYESGFVIDKFPISRPNLTFSTLTVSNMSPEDSSIYLCSVRTAEAFFGQGTRLTVV.

The V call is TRBV5-4, the J call TRBJ1-4; D is ambiguous. The CDR3 sequence is 11 residues long. Germline-derived CDR1 and CDR2 are SGHNT and YYREEE (reference sequence). The V and J ends lost 0 bases and 6 bases respectively, with 0 bases between them. The CDR3 protein is CASSLDEKLFF. Written as DNA, the CDR3 is TGTGCCAGCAGCTTGGATGAAAAACTGTTTTTT.

This chain uses TRBV7-3 with TRBJ2-3; unclear D gene. The length of the CDR3 is 13 residues. Looked up from germline, CDR1 is SGHTA and CDR2 is FQGTGA. V lost 8 bases, J lost 1 base, and 10 bases lay in between. CDR3 loop: CASGRLGTDTQYF. The CDR3 DNA sequence: TGTGCCAGCGGACGACTGGGCACAGATACGCAGTATTTT.

The V call is TRBV6-6, the J call TRBJ2-1, with TRBD2 matching 8 bases. This CDR3 is built from 15 residues. CDR1 and CDR2 (germline): MNHNY, SVGAGI (reference sequence). The V gene end was trimmed by 5 bases and the J gene end by 4 bases; junction bases not matched to a gene: 7. The CDR3 reads CASSPSLAAYNEQFF. In DNA, the CDR3 is TGTGCCAGCAGTCCCTCACTAGCGGCATACAATGAGCAGTTCTTC.

This sequence joins TRBV12-3 or TRBV12-4 and TRBJ2-1; no definite D call. The V end was cut by 6 bases, the J end by 5 bases, with 11 bases between. CDR3 length equals 13 residues. The CDR3 sequence is CASRAWANNEQFF. CDR3 coding DNA: TGTGCCAGCAGGGCATGGGCCAACAATGAGCAGTTCTTC.

V usage is TRBV28 and J usage is TRBJ2-7, with D hard to call. Germline CDR1 reads MDHEN; CDR2 reads SYDVKM. This CDR3 is built from 16 residues. V lost 2 bases and J 7 bases, leaving 21 bases between the germline ends. The CDR3 is CASSLQRRLSVGEQYF. The CDR3 nucleotides are TGTGCCAGCAGTTTACAGCGTCGACTGTCTGTGGGGGAGCAGTACTTC. Filled out from reference TRBV28 and TRBJ2-7, the complete variable domain reads DVKVTQSSRYLVKRTGEKVFLECVQDMDHENMFWYRQDPGLGLRLIYFSYDVKMKEKGDIPEGYSVSREKKERFSLILESASTNQTSMYLCASSLQRRLSVGEQYFGPGTRLTVT.

The chain employs TRBV27 and TRBJ2-7; 12 nucleotides align to TRBD2. Trimming at V came to 5 bases and at J to 3 bases, leaving 2 bases not matched to a gene. The CDR3 runs to 14 residues. Germline-derived CDR1 and CDR2 are MNHEY and SMNVEV (reference sequence). DNA for the CDR3: TGTGCCAGCAGTGGACTAGCGGGGTACTACGAGCAGTACTTC. This encodes CASSGLAGYYEQYF.

J is TRBJ2-7 and V is TRBV6-5; 8 positions match TRBD2. Looked up from germline, CDR1 is MNHEY and CDR2 is SVGAGI. V trimming: 6 bases; J trimming: 0 bases; junction bases outside the gene matches: 7. This CDR3 has 15 residues. CDR3 loop: CASRRGSGDSYEQYF. CDR3 DNA: TGTGCCAGCAGAAGAGGTAGCGGGGACTCCTACGAGCAGTACTTC.

The chain has TRBV3-1 (or the pseudogene TRBV3-2) and TRBJ2-5; 7 bases match TRBD1. The V and J ends lost 5 bases and 5 bases, in that order; junction bases with no gene match: 5. The CDR3 extends over 13 amino acids. CDR1 and CDR2 from the germline V gene are LGHDT and YNNKEL (reference sequence). The CDR3 DNA reads as TGTGCCAGCAGCGACAGGGTCCTGGAGACCCAGTACTTC. It is translated as CASSDRVLETQYF.

The chain combines TRBV3-1 (or the pseudogene TRBV3-2) with TRBJ1-2; a possible D gene is TRBD1 (5 bases). CDR3 length: 12 amino acids. Germline CDR1 and CDR2: LGHDT and YNNKEL (reference sequence). Trimming cost V 2 bases and J 14 bases, with 15 bases left between them. The CDR3 nucleotides are TGTGCCAGCAGCCAAAAAGGCCTCAAGGGGACCTTC. Its protein product is CASSQKGLKGTF.